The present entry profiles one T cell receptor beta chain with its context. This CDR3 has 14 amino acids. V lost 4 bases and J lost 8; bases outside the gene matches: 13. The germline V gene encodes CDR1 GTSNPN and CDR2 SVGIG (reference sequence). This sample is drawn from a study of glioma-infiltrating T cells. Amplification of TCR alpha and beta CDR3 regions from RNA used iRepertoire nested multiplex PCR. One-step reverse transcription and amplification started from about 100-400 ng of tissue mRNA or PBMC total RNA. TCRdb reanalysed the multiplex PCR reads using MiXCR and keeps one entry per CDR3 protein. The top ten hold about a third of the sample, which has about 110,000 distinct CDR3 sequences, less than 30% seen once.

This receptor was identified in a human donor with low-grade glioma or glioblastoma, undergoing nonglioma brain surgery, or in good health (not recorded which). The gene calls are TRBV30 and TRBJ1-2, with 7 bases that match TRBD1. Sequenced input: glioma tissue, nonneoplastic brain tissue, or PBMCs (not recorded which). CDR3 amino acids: CAWTIHGTAKGYTF. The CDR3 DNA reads TGTGCCTGGACAATCCACGGGACAGCTAAGGGCTACACCTTC.